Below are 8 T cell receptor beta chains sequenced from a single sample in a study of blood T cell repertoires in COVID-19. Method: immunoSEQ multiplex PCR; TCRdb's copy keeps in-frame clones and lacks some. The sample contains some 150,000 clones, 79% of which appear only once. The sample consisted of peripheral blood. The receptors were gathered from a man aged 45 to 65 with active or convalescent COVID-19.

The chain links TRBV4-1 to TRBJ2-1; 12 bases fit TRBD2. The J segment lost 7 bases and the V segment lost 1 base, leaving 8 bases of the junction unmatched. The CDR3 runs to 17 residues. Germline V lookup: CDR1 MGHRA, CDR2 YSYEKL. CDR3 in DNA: TGCGCCAGCAGCCAAGGTCGGGCTAGCGGGAGGGCTAATGAGCAGTTCTTC. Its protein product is CASSQGRASGRANEQFF.

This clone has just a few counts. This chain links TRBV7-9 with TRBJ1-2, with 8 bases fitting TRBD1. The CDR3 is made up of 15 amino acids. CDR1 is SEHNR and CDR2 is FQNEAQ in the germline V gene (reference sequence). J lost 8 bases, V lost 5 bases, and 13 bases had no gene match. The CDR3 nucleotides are TGTGCCAGCAGCCCTACAGGAGACAGGGGCGACGGCTACACCTTC. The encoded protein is CASSPTGDRGDGYTF.

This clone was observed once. In nucleotides, the CDR3 is TGTGCCAGCACCCCGGGAGCCAACCCTTCACCCCTCCACTTT. It specifies CASTPGANPSPLHF. The chain has TRBV6-5 and TRBJ1-6; unclear D gene. The CDR3 is 14 amino acids. Germline loops: CDR1 MNHEY, CDR2 SVGAGI. Between the trimmed V and J ends, which lost 7 bases and 9 bases, there was a span of 16 bases.

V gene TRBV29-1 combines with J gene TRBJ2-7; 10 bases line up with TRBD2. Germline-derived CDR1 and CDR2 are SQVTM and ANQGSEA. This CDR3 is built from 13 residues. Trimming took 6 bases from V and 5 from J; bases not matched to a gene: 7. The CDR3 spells CSVGTSDAHEQYF. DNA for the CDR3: TGCAGCGTCGGGACTAGCGACGCCCACGAGCAGTACTTC.

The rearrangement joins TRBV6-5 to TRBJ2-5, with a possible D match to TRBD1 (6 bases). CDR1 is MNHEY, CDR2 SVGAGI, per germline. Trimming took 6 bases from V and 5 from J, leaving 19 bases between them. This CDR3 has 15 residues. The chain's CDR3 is CASRNVQGYGETQYF. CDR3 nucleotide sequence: TGTGCCAGCAGAAACGTACAGGGTTACGGCGAGACCCAGTACTTC.

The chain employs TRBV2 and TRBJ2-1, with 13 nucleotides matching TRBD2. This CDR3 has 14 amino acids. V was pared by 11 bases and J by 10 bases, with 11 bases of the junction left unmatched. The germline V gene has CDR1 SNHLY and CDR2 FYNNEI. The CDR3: CAARVGLAGDEQFF. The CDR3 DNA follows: TGTGCCGCGAGGGTTGGACTAGCGGGAGACGAGCAGTTCTTC.

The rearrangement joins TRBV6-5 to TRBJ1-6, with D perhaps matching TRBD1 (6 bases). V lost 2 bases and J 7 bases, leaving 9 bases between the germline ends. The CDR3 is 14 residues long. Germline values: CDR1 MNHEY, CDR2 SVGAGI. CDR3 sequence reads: CASSYDQGNSPLHF. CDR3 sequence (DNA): TGTGCCAGCAGTTACGACCAGGGGAATTCACCCCTCCACTTT.

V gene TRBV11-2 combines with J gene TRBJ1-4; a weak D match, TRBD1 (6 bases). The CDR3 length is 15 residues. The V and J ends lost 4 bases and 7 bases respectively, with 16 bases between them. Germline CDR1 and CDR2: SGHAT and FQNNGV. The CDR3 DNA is TGTGCCAGCAGCTCTCTAAGGGGGTTATTTGAAAAACTGTTTTTT. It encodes CASSSLRGLFEKLFF. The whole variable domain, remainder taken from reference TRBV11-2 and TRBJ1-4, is EAGVAQSPRYKIIEKRQSVAFWCNPISGHATLYWYQQILGQGPKLLIQFQNNGVVDDSQLPKDRFSAERLKGVDSTLKIQPAKLEDSAVYLCASSSLRGLFEKLFFGSGTQLSVL.